This TCR beta chain was obtained from a study of technical replicates of blood from a handful of donors. Method: immunoSEQ multiplex PCR; TCRdb's copy keeps in-frame clones and lacks some. Here the sample spans 65,000 to 90,000 clones, approximately 94% being singletons. The CDR3 sequence is 14 residues long. Germline loops: CDR1 MNHEY, CDR2 SVGAGI. V dropped 6 bases and J dropped 5; count of bases not matched to a gene: 7. The source is a human donor in good health. The rearrangement links TRBV6-5 to TRBJ1-2; 9 nucleotides align to TRBD1. The sample comprised T cells isolated from PBMCs. This CDR3 reads CASSLGQGLYGYTF. CDR3 bases: TGTGCCAGCAGCCTCGGACAGGGGTTATATGGCTACACCTTC.